Reported below is one T cell receptor (beta chain). Trimming removed 3 bases from V and 4 bases from J; junction bases left unmatched: 5. The V gene's germline CDR1 is SGHRS and CDR2 YFSETQ. CDR3 length equals 15 residues. Generated by immunoSEQ multiplex PCR, the TCRdb table keeps only in-frame clones and is missing some. The sample gives 96,000 or so clones, 80% to 90% of which show up once; 1.6% is in the top ten. This entry comes from a study of T cell responses to AZD1222 COVID-19 vaccine. V and J are TRBV5-1 and TRBJ2-2, with 8 bases that match TRBD1. The starting material was peripheral blood, obtained on day 0 of AZD1222 vaccination. The receptor comes from an adult in good health. The CDR3 DNA sequence: TGCGCCAGCAGCTCGCAGGGGGCGGCCACCGGGGAGCTGTTTTTT. This codes for CASSSQGAATGELFF.